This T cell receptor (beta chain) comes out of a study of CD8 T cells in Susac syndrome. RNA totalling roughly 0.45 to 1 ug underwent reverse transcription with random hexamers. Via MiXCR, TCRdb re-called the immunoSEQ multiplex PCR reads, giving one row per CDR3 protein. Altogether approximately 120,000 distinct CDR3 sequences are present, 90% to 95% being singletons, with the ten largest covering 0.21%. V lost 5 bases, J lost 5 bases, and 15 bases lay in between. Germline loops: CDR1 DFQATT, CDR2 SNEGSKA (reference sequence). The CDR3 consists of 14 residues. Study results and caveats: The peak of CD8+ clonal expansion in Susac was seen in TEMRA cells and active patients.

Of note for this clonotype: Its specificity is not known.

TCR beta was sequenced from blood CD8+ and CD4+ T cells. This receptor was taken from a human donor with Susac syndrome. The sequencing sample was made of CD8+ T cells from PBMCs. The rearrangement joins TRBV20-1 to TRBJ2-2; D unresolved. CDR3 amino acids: CSARRRWWTGELFF. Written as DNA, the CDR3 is TGCAGTGCTCGGCGGAGATGGTGGACCGGGGAGCTGTTTTTT.